This T cell receptor (beta chain) was sequenced during a study of blood T cells in healthy people across ages (dated by TCRdb to the mid-2010s). Turning to the overall study: In model experiments, roughly one uniquely barcoded TCR beta cDNA molecule per two T cells was captured by template switching. Age-related changes in TCR beta repertoire diversity were measured in the study by deep sequencing normalized with unique cDNA molecular identifiers. Donors were grouped into four age groups: young (average roughly 15 years), middle-aged (over 35), aged (around 60) and long-lived (approximately 81). To avoid experimental bias, donors of different ages were spread randomly across the sequencing lanes. Two additional independent replicas of 1 million unique cDNA reads from the same blood draw were analyzed for two donors (one aged 18 to 30 and one aged 80 or older). Study-wide findings and limitations: Compared with the aged group, the long-lived group had more naive CD4+ T cells, fewer expanded clones and increased TCR diversity, suggesting age selection. A strong correlation was found between observed TCR beta diversity and the percentage of naive T cells measured by flow cytometry. The CMV infection status of donors was not known, potentially confounding age-related changes in expanded clonotypes. Estimates of total diversity from one million sequenced T cells were regarded as lower bounds and underestimates. Observed TCR beta diversity per million T cells fell roughly linearly with age, and a significant reduction was already apparent by age roughly 40. Because profiling used bulk unsorted PBMCs, naive and antigen-experienced compartments could not be compared conclusively.

Unmatched junction bases come to 5, with V trimmed by 2 bases and J by 2 bases. The CDR1 and CDR2 encoded by the germline V gene (reference sequence) are SEHNR and FQNEAQ. From cysteine to phenylalanine, the CDR3 is 16 amino acids long. The read is trimmed to its CDR3 DNA, 48 bases read in frame from base 1. As regards this clonotype: Its antigen has not been determined. No base quality information exists; no much larger clone differs at one position.

The 35 to 40 donors, aged about 6 to 95 years, were systemically healthy Caucasian individuals from Russia. Each donor gave ten milliliters of peripheral blood, drawn into EDTA-treated Vacutainer tubes. Ficoll-Paque density-gradient centrifugation was used to isolate PBMCs, with at least 6.5 million per sample. Total RNA, at least 5 micrograms per sample, was extracted from PBMCs with Trizol reagent. The percentages of naive CD45RAhigh/CD27high T cells were determined by flow cytometry on a PBMC aliquot from every donor. The method behind the library was 5' RACE. Sequencing instrument: Illumina HiSeq 2500. A second PCR of 7 to 11 cycles was performed with a sample-barcoded 5' primer and a J-beta primer mix. A unique molecular identifier was introduced onto each TCR beta cDNA molecule by a template-switch 5' adaptor carrying 12 random nucleotides. Each sample yielded at least 2.5 million CDR3-containing paired-end reads. First-strand cDNA synthesis was performed from all RNA using the Mint cDNA synthesis kit, with priming by a TRBC-specific oligonucleotide. All cDNA was treated with uracil-DNA glycosylase and then went through a first 18-cycle PCR with the universal primers M1SS and BC2_uni_R. In the authors' own workflow: Normalization of each sample was performed by random selection of 1 million high-quality reads, each carrying a distinct molecular identifier. Instead of being binned into consensus sequences, reads with shared molecular identifiers were discarded. CDR3 identification, clonotype clustering and error correction used MiTCR with a Q25 quality threshold and the strictest error-elimination algorithm. A nonparametric unseen species model with Euler transformation was used to estimate a lower bound on total TCR beta diversity. The public reads were quality trimmed at Q25 with fastp and then assembled into clones with MiXCR by TCRdb, keeping productive beta chains. One record per CDR3 amino acid sequence lists the most common genes and DNA. In this record, the V and J calls reflect TCRdb's handling and not the investigators' own analysis. In this sample the table shows approximately 1.5 million distinct CDR3 sequences, approximately 39% of which occur a single time. The top ten clonotypes cover 4% of the sample.

The chain couples TRBV7-9 to TRBJ2-7, and 11 junction bases match TRBD2. The clonotype comes from a woman aged 18-29 years in good health. The specimen sequenced was blood. The encoded CDR3 is CASSLILAGETYEQYF. The DNA is as follows: TGTGCCAGCAGCTTAATACTAGCGGGGGAAACCTACGAGCAGTACTTC.